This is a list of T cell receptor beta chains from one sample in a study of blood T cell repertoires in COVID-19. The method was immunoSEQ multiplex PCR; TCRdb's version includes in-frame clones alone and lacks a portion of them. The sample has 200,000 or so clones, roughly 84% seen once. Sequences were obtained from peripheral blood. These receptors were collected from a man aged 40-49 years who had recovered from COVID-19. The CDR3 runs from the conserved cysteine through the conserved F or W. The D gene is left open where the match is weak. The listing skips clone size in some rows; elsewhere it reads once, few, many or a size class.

CDR3aa: CASSLSGDSPLHF
d_gene: -
abundance: -
v_gene: TRBV7-9
j_gene: TRBJ1-6

CDR3aa: CSVLFRPNTEAFF
d_gene: -
abundance: -
v_gene: TRBV29-1
j_gene: TRBJ1-1

CDR3aa: CASSSWGLSSYEQYF
d_gene: -
abundance: few
v_gene: TRBV6-2/TRBV6-3
j_gene: TRBJ2-7

CDR3aa: CASSYPSGNEQFF
d_gene: -
abundance: -
v_gene: TRBV5-1
j_gene: TRBJ2-1

CDR3aa: CASSPWGGTGVSEQYF
d_gene: TRBD1
abundance: -
v_gene: TRBV13
j_gene: TRBJ2-7

CDR3aa: CASSPRGTALVSSYNEQFF
d_gene: -
abundance: -
v_gene: TRBV9
j_gene: TRBJ2-1

CDR3aa: CASSVGGSAYEQYF
d_gene: TRBD2
abundance: -
v_gene: TRBV9
j_gene: TRBJ2-7

CDR3aa: CASSEAGSGGRNTIYF
d_gene: -
abundance: -
v_gene: TRBV6-1
j_gene: TRBJ1-3

CDR3aa: CASERAGGPGNTIYF
d_gene: -
abundance: -
v_gene: TRBV9
j_gene: TRBJ1-3

CDR3aa: CATSGGSGSYNEQFF
d_gene: -
abundance: -
v_gene: TRBV2
j_gene: TRBJ2-1

CDR3aa: CAISDKRAEAFF
d_gene: -
abundance: -
v_gene: TRBV10-3
j_gene: TRBJ1-1

CDR3aa: CASSLASWTGEAFF
d_gene: TRBD1
abundance: few
v_gene: TRBV5-1
j_gene: TRBJ1-1

CDR3aa: CASSPRTGEEDTQYF
d_gene: TRBD1
abundance: -
v_gene: TRBV6-5
j_gene: TRBJ2-3

CDR3aa: CASASGTRGHEQYF
d_gene: TRBD2
abundance: once
v_gene: TRBV27
j_gene: TRBJ2-7

CDR3aa: CATSREKGLGEKLFF
d_gene: -
abundance: -
v_gene: TRBV15
j_gene: TRBJ1-4

CDR3aa: CAISDLLSHTGELFF
d_gene: -
abundance: -
v_gene: TRBV10-3
j_gene: TRBJ2-2

CDR3aa: CASSLLHTGDTEAFF
d_gene: TRBD1
abundance: -
v_gene: TRBV4-3
j_gene: TRBJ1-1

CDR3aa: CASSLSGGMNTEAFF
d_gene: TRBD1
abundance: -
v_gene: TRBV6-4
j_gene: TRBJ1-1

CDR3aa: CASSVADYNSPLHF
d_gene: -
abundance: -
v_gene: TRBV9
j_gene: TRBJ1-6

CDR3aa: CASSLQGGDQPQHF
d_gene: TRBD1
abundance: once
v_gene: TRBV27
j_gene: TRBJ1-5

CDR3aa: CASSQATSGRTDTQYF
d_gene: TRBD2
abundance: -
v_gene: TRBV4-3
j_gene: TRBJ2-3

CDR3aa: CASSFRGSEAQYF
d_gene: -
abundance: -
v_gene: TRBV27
j_gene: TRBJ2-5

CDR3aa: CASSEGMNQPQHF
d_gene: -
abundance: few
v_gene: TRBV18
j_gene: TRBJ1-5

CDR3aa: CAWSKGQGDSEQYF
d_gene: TRBD1
abundance: -
v_gene: TRBV30
j_gene: TRBJ2-7

CDR3aa: CASSLLGGGVKYEQFF
d_gene: -
abundance: once
v_gene: TRBV5-4
j_gene: TRBJ2-1

CDR3aa: CASSYPQGFGYTF
d_gene: TRBD1
abundance: -
v_gene: TRBV19
j_gene: TRBJ1-2

CDR3aa: CAISEFSGSSYNEQFF
d_gene: TRBD2
abundance: -
v_gene: TRBV10-3
j_gene: TRBJ2-1